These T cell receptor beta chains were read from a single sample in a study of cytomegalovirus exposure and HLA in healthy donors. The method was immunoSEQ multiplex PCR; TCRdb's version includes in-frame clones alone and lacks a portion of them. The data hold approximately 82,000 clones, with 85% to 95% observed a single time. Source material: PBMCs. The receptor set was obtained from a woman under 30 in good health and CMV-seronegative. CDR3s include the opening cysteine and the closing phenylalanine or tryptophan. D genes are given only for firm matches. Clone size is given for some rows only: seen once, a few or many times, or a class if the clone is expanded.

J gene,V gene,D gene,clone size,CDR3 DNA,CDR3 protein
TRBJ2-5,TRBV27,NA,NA,TGTGCCAGCAGTTTGAGTCGACAGCCCGAGGAGACCCAGTACTTC,CASSLSRQPEETQYF
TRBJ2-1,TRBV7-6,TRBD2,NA,TGTGCCAGCAGCTTGTTTGTAGCGGGAGGGCCCCATGAGCAGTTCTTC,CASSLFVAGGPHEQFF
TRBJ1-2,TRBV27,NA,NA,TGTGCCAGCAGTTTAGCAAGGTCAGGGGTTCGCTATGGCTACACCTTC,CASSLARSGVRYGYTF
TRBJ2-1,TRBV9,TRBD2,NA,TGTGCCAGCAGCGCACGACTAGCGACCTACAATGAGCAGTTCTTC,CASSARLATYNEQFF
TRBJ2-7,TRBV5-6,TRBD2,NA,TGTGCCAGCAGCTTGGAGGGACTAGCGGGACATAGGCAGTACTTC,CASSLEGLAGHRQYF
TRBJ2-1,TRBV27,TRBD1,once,TGTGCCAGCAGTTTATTACGGGGACAGAGAAACAATGAGCAGTTCTTC,CASSLLRGQRNNEQFF
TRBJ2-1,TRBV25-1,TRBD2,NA,TGTGCCAGCAGTGGCCCACTTAGCGGGAGGGGGTATGAGCAGTTCTTC,CASSGPLSGRGYEQFF
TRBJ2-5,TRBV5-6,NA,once,TGTGCCAGCAGCTCGGGTTCCCCTTCGGAGACCCAGTACTTC,CASSSGSPSETQYF
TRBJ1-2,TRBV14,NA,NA,TGTGCCAGCAGCCCTGGGCCCCGGCATGGCTACACCTTC,CASSPGPRHGYTF
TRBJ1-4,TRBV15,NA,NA,TGTGCCACCAGCAGAGGTGCAGGAATTAATGAAAAACTGTTTTTT,CATSRGAGINEKLFF
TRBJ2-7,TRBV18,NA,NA,TGTGCCAGCTCACATCGTTACGAGCAGTACTTC,CASSHRYEQYF
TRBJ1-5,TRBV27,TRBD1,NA,TGTGCCAGCAGTACAGGACAGGGGCGGATCGGCAATCAGCCCCAGCATTTT,CASSTGQGRIGNQPQHF
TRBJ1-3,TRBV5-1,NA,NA,TGCGCCAGCAGCTTGGAGGGGGGGGCCTCTGGAAACACCATATATTTT,CASSLEGGASGNTIYF
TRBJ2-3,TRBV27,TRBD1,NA,TGTGCCAGCAGTCCGGGACAGGGGGTAGATACGCAGTATTTT,CASSPGQGVDTQYF
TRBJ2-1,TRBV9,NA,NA,TGTGCCAGCAGCGCCGAAAAGGGGGTTAGGTACAATGAGCAGTTCTTC,CASSAEKGVRYNEQFF
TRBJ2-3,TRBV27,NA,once,TGTGCCAGCAGATACCGGGACAACTCGCAGTATTTT,CASRYRDNSQYF